The 5 T cell receptor beta chains below were found in one sample sequenced in a study of T-cell reconstitution after alpha-beta-depleted transplantation in children. Using unique molecular identifiers, the investigators prepared the TCRbeta library. TCRdb itself ran the PCR reads through MiXCR, one entry per CDR3 protein. Of about 610,000 distinct CDR3 sequences detected, approximately 10% appear once; the ten largest clones hold 3.5% to 5%. This specimen was PBMCs from the stem cell graft donor, taken from the stem cell graft. Receptors were obtained from a human donor who donated a stem cell graft to a child with acute myeloid leukemia.

This clonotype was detected ten times or more. The chain employs TRBV6-2 or TRBV6-3 and TRBJ2-1; a weak D match, TRBD2 (5 bases). Germline CDR1 is MNHEY and CDR2 is SVGEGT. The CDR3 has 16 amino acids. V lost 6 bases to trimming and J lost 2 bases, with 17 bases between them. In nucleotides, the CDR3 is TGTGCCAGCAGACCTGGAGGTATAGCAGCCTACAATGAGCAGTTCTTC. Protein product: CASRPGGIAAYNEQFF.

This clonotype was seen a handful of times. The CDR3 loop is CSARAGTAYEQYF. CDR3 nucleotides: TGCAGTGCTAGGGCCGGGACAGCCTACGAGCAGTACTTC. The chain joins TRBV20-1 to TRBJ2-7, with 7 bases matching TRBD1. The V gene end was trimmed by 3 bases and the J gene end by 2 bases; junction bases not matched to a gene: 4. There are 13 residues in the CDR3. The germline gives CDR1 DFQATT, CDR2 SNEGSKA (reference sequence).

This clonotype was detected ten times or more. V usage is TRBV20-1 and J usage is TRBJ2-1, with TRBD2 matching 10 bases. CDR1 is DFQATT and CDR2 is SNEGSKA in the germline V gene (reference sequence). Trimming cost V 3 bases and J 8 bases; bases outside gene matches: 10. This CDR3 has 15 residues. The CDR3: CSASLLAGAWDEQFF. CDR3 nucleotides: TGCAGTGCTAGTCTCCTAGCGGGAGCCTGGGATGAGCAGTTCTTC.

This clonotype appeared a few times. The V and J genes are TRBV5-1 and TRBJ1-6; tentative D call: TRBD1 (5 bases). Germline V gene data show CDR1 as SGHRS and CDR2 as YFSETQ. Trimming took off 7 bases at V and 5 bases at J, with 13 bases between the two ends. The CDR3 length is 14 residues. For the CDR3, the DNA is TGCGCCAGCGCCTCCAGGGACCATAATTCACCCCTCCACTTT. It is translated as CASASRDHNSPLHF.

The V gene is TRBV18, the J gene TRBJ1-1; TRBD1 aligns across 7 bases. J was trimmed by 1 base and V by 4 bases; bases with no gene match: 6. This CDR3 spans 15 amino acids. The germline V gene has CDR1 KGHSH and CDR2 LQKENI. In DNA form, the CDR3 reads TGTGCCAGCTCACAAGGGGGCGGGACGAACACTGAAGCTTTCTTT. It codes for CASSQGGGTNTEAFF.